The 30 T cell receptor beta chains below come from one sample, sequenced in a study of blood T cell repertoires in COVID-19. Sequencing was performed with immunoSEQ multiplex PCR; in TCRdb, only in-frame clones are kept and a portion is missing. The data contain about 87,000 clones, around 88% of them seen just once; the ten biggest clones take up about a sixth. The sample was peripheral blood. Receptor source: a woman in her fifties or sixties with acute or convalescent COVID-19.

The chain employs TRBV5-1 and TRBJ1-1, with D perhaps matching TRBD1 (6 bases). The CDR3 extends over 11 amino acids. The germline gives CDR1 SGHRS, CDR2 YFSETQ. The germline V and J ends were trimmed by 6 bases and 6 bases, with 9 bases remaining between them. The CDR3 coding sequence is TGCGCCAGCATGAGGACAGCTGAAGCTTTCTTT. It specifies CASMRTAEAFF.

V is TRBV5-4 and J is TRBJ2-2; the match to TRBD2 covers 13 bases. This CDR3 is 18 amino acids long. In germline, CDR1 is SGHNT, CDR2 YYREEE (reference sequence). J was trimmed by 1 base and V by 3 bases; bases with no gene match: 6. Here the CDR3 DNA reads TGTGCCAGCAGCTCGCTGGGACTAGCGGGGCTGAACACCGGGGAGCTGTTTTTT. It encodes CASSSLGLAGLNTGELFF.

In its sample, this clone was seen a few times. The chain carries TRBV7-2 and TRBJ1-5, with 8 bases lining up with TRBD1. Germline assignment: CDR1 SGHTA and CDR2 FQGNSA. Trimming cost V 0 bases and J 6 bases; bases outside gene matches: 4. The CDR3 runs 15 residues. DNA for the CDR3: TGTGCCAGCAGCTTAGCCGACAGGGGTAGTCAGCCCCAGCATTTT. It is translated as CASSLADRGSQPQHF.

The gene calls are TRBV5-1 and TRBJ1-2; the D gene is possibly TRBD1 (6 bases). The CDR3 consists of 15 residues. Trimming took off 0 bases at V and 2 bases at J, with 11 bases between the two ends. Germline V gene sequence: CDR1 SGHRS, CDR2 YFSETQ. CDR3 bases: TGCGCCAGCAGCTTGGTAGGTGACAGGAACTATGGCTACACCTTC. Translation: CASSLVGDRNYGYTF.

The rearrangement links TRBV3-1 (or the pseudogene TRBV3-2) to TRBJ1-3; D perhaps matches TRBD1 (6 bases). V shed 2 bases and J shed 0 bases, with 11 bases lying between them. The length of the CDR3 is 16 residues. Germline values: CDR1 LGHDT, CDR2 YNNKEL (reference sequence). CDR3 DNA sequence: TGTGCCAGCAGCCAAATTCAGGGGAACTCTGGAAACACCATATATTTT. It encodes CASSQIQGNSGNTIYF.

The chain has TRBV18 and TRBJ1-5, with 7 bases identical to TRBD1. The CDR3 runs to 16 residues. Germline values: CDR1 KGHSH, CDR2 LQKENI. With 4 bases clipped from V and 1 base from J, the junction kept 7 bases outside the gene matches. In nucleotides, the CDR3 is TGTGCCAGCTCACTAGTGTCAGGGGGAAGCAATCAGCCCCAGCATTTT. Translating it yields CASSLVSGGSNQPQHF.

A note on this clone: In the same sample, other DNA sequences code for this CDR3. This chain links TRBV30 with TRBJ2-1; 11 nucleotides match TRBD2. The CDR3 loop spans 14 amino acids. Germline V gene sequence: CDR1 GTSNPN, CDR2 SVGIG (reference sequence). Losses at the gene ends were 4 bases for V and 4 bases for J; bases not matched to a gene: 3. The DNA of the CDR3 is TGTGCCTGGATAGCGGGAGGGCCTTACAATGAGCAGTTCTTC. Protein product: CAWIAGGPYNEQFF.

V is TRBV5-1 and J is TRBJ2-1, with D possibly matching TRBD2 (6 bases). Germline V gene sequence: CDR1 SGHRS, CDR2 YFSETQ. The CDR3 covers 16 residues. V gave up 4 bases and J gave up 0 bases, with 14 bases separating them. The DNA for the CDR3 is TGCGCCAGCAGCGCGGGACTCCTTCCCTCCTACAATGAGCAGTTCTTC. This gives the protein CASSAGLLPSYNEQFF.

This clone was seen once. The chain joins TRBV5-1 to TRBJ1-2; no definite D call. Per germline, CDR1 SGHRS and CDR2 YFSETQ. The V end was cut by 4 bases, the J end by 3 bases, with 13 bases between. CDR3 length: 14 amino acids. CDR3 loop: CASSPGAGDYGYTF. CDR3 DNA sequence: TGCGCCAGCAGCCCAGGAGCGGGAGACTATGGCTACACCTTC. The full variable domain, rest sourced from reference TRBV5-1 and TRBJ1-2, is KAGVTQTPRYLIKTRGQQVTLSCSPISGHRSVSWYQQTPGQGLQFLFEYFSETQRNKGNFPGRFSGRQFSNSRSEMNVSTLELGDSALYLCASSPGAGDYGYTFGSGTRLTVV.

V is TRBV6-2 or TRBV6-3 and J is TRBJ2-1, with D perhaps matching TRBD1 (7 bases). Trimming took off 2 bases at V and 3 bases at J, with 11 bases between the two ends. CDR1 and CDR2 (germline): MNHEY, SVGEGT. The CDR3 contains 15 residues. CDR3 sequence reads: CASSYQGGGYNEQFF. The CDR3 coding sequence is TGTGCCAGCAGTTACCAGGGGGGCGGCTACAATGAGCAGTTCTTC.

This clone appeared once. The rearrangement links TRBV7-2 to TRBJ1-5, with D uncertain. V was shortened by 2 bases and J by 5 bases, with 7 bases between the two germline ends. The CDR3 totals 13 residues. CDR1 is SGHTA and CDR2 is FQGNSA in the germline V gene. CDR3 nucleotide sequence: TGTGCCAGCAGCTTAAAGCCCGATCAGCCCCAGCATTTT. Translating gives CASSLKPDQPQHF.

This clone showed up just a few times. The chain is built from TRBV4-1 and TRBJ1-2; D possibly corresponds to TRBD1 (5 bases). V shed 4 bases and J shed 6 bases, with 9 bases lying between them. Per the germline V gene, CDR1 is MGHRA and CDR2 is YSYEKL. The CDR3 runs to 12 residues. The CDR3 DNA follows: TGCGCCAGCAGCCCTGGGGGGGATGGCTACACCTTC. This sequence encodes CASSPGGDGYTF.

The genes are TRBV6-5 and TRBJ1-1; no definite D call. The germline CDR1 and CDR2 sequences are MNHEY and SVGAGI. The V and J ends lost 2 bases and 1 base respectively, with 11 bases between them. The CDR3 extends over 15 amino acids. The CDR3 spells CASSYAARGNTEAFF. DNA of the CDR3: TGTGCCAGCAGTTACGCCGCCCGAGGGAACACTGAAGCTTTCTTT.

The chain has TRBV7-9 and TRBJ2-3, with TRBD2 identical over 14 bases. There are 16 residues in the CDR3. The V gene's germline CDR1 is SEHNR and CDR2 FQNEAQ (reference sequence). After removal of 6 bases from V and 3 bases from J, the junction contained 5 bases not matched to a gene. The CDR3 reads CASRRLAGGQTDTQYF. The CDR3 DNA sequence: TGTGCCAGCAGACGACTAGCGGGGGGGCAAACAGATACGCAGTATTTT.

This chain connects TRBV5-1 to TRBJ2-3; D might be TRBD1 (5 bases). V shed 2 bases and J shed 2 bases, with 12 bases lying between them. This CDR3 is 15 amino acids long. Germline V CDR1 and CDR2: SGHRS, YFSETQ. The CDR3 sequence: CASSFDRNPTDTQYF. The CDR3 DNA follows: TGCGCCAGCAGCTTCGACAGAAACCCCACAGATACGCAGTATTTT.

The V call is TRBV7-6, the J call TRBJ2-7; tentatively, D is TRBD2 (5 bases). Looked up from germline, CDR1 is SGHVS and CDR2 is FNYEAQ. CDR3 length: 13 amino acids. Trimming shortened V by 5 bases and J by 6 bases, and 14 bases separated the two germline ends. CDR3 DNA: TGTGCCAGCAGCCCAGAGTTGAGCGGCGAGCAGTACTTC. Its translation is CASSPELSGEQYF. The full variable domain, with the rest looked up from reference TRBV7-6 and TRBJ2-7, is GAGVSQSPRYKVTKRGQDVALRCDPISGHVSLYWYRQALGQGPEFLTYFNYEAQQDKSGLPNDRFSAERPEGSISTLTIQRTEQRDSAMYRCASSPELSGEQYFGPGTRLTVT.

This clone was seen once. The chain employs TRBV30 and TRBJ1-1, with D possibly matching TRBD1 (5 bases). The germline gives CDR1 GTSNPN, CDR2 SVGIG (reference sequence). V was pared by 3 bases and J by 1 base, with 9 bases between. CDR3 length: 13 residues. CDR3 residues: CAWRQVRNTEAFF. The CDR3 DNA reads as TGTGCCTGGAGACAGGTGAGGAACACTGAAGCTTTCTTT.

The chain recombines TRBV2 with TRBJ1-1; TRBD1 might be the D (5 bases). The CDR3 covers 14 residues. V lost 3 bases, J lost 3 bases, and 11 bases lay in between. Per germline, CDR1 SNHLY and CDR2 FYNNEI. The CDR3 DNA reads TGTGCCAGCAGTGACGGGGGAACTGACACTGAAGCTTTCTTT. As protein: CASSDGGTDTEAFF.

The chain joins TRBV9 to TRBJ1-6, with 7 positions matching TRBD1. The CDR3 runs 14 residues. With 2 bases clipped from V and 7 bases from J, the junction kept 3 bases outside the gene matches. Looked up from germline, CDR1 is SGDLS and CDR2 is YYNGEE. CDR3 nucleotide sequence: TGTGCCAGCAGCGTGGGACAGCCAAATTCACCCCTCCACTTT. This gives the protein CASSVGQPNSPLHF.

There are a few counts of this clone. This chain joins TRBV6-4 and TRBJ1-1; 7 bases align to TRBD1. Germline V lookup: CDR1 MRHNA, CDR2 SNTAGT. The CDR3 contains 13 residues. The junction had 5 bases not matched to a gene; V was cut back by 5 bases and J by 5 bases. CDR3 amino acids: CASSYTTGTEAFF. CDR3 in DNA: TGTGCCAGCAGTTACACGACAGGGACTGAAGCTTTCTTT.

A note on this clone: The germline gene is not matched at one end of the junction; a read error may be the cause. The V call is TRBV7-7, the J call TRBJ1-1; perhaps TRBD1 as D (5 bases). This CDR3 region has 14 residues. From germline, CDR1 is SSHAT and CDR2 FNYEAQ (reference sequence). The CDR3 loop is CASSLPGEGSGAFF. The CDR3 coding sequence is TGTGCTAGCAGCCTCCCCGGGGAGGGGAGTGGAGCTTTCTTT.

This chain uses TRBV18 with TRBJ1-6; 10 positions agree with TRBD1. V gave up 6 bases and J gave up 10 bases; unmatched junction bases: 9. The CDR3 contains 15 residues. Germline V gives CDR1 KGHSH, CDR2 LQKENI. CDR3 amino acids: CASSRDRGDISPLHF. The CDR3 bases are TGTGCCAGCTCTAGGGACAGGGGCGATATATCACCCCTCCACTTT.

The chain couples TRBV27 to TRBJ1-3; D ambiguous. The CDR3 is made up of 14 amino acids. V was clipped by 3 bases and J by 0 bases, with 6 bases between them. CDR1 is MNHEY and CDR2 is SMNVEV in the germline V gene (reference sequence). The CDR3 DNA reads TGTGCCAGCAGTTTTGGAGGCTCTGGAAACACCATATATTTT. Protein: CASSFGGSGNTIYF.

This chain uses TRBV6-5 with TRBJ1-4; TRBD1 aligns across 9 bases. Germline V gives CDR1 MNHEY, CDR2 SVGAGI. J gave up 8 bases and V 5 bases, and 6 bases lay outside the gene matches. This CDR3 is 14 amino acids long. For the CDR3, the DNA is TGTGCCAGCAGTCCAAGACAGGGGGTGGAAAAACTGTTTTTT. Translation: CASSPRQGVEKLFF.

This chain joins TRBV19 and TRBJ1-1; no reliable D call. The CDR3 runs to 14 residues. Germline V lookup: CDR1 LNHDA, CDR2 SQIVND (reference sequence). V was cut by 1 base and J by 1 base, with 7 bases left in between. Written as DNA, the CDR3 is TGTGCCAGTAGTATAGGTAGTTCGAACACTGAAGCTTTCTTT. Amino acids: CASSIGSSNTEAFF.

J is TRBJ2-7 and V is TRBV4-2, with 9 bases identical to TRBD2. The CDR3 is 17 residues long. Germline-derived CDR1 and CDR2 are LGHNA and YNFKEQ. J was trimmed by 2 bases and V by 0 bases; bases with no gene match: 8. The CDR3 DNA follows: TGTGCCAGCAGCCAAGATAGGTCTAGCGGGGTCGCCTACGAGCAGTACTTC. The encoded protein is CASSQDRSSGVAYEQYF.

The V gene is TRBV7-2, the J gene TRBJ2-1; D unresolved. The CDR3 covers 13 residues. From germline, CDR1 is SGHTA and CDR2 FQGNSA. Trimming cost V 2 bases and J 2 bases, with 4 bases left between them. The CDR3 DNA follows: TGTGCCAGCAGCTTAACAACCTACAATGAGCAGTTCTTC. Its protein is CASSLTTYNEQFF.

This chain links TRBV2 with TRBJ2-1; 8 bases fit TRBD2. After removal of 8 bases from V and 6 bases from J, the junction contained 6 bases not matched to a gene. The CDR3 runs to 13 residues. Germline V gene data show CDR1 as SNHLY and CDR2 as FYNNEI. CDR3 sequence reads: CASVSGTSNEQFF. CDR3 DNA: TGTGCCAGCGTGTCCGGGACTAGCAATGAGCAGTTCTTC.

CDR3 sequence (DNA): TGTGCTAGTAAGAGTCGGCTAGCGGGACCGTTTGAGGAGCAGTACTTC. Residues: CASKSRLAGPFEEQYF. V gene TRBV7-7 combines with J gene TRBJ2-7, with 9 bases aligning to TRBD2. Germline CDR1 and CDR2: SSHAT and FNYEAQ (reference sequence). The CDR3 spans 16 residues.

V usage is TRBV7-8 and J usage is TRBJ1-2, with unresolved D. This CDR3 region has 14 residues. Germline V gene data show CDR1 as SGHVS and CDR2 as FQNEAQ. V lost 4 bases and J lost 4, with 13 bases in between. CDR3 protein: CASSSRLTPYGYTF. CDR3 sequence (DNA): TGTGCCAGCAGCTCCCGACTTACGCCCTATGGCTACACCTTC.